The T cell receptor (beta chain) described here comes from a study of identical twins. Whole-study results and caveats: Fewer insertions marked abundant cord blood beta clonotypes; young adult naive trended weakly, memory not at all.

V lost 0 bases and J lost 3; bases outside the gene matches: 11. The CDR3 length is 17 residues. Germline-derived CDR1 and CDR2 are LGHNA and YSLEER. TCRdb independently ran MiXCR on the 5' RACE reads; one entry per CDR3 protein. The sample carries about 700,000 distinct CDR3 sequences, approximately 9% recorded once. Note on this clonotype: Its target is not known.

Another study also made use of these data, one on yellow fever vaccine responses in identical twins.

The TCR originated in a woman aged 18-30 years in good health. The chain links TRBV4-3 to TRBJ2-7; 7 bases align to TRBD1. Sequencing used PBMCs. In DNA form, the CDR3 reads TGCGCCAGCAGCCAAGATGTCTCACAGGGGATACTCTACGAGCAGTACTTC. Residues: CASSQDVSQGILYEQYF.